This TCR beta chain was sequenced during a study of blood T cell repertoires in COVID-19. The overall study: Both acute and convalescent COVID-19 samples were obtained from the United States, Italy and Spain.

Source study methods: Estimates of nucleated cell counts were drawn from the amplification of reference gene primers. Libraries were prepared by immunoSEQ multiplex PCR; TCRdb keeps only in-frame clonotypes and omits some of them. V and J calls and clone size are as listed in that table; D and trimming were resolved from the DNA. The sample yields approximately 100,000 clones, just under 95% seen once. Trimming removed 6 bases at V and 3 bases at J, with 8 bases between. Germline V CDR1 and CDR2: DFQATT, SNEGSKA (reference sequence). The CDR3 sequence is 11 residues long. The clonotype was recovered from a man in his 70s with acute or convalescent COVID-19. V usage is TRBV20-1 and J usage is TRBJ1-2; D uncertain. The sequenced material came from peripheral blood. CDR3 nucleotides: TGCAGTGCCCCCCGGGACTATGGCTACACCTTC. This encodes CSAPRDYGYTF.